One and the same sample provided the 25 T cell receptor beta chains below, sequenced in a study of cytomegalovirus exposure and HLA in healthy donors. The PCR used 60 Vbeta and 13 Jbeta primers. Produced via immunoSEQ multiplex PCR; TCRdb's table is partial and in-frame only. The sample records tens of thousands of clones, roughly three quarters being singletons. Specimen: PBMCs. Receptors originate from a young man in good health and CMV-seronegative.

Concerning this clone itself: A junction boundary mismatches the germline segment, possibly from a read error. The chain combines TRBV7-2 with TRBJ1-2, with D possibly matching TRBD1 (5 bases). This CDR3 has 13 amino acids. From germline, CDR1 is SGHTA and CDR2 FQGNSA. The CDR3 DNA is TGTGCCAGCAGCTGGACCCCCAGGCTGGGGACTAACTTC. Its translation: CASSWTPRLGTNF.

This chain connects TRBV2 to TRBJ1-2; no reliable D call. V shed 3 bases and J shed 5 bases, with 4 bases lying between them. The CDR3 has 11 amino acids. Germline loops: CDR1 SNHLY, CDR2 FYNNEI. For the CDR3, the DNA is TGTGCCAGCAGTGAGAGATATGGCTACACCTTC. It is translated as CASSERYGYTF.

The V and J genes are TRBV7-3 and TRBJ1-6; 10 bases agree with TRBD1. Germline V CDR1 and CDR2: SGHTA, FQGTGA. V shed 6 bases, J shed 6 bases, and the junction held 11 bases outside the gene matches. CDR3 length: 17 residues. CDR3 coding DNA: TGTGCCAGCAGTAAAACCGGGACAGGGGTTGGTAATTCACCCCTCCACTTT. It translates to CASSKTGTGVGNSPLHF.

This clone was detected a few times. The chain carries TRBV5-8 and TRBJ1-1; the match to TRBD1 covers 9 bases. The CDR3 runs 16 residues. Germline-derived CDR1 and CDR2 are SGHTS and YDEGEE. Unmatched junction bases numbered 7, after V lost 0 bases and J lost 4 bases. In nucleotides, the CDR3 is TGTGCCAGCAGCTTGGGAGGACAGGGGATGGGCACTGAAGCTTTCTTT. It yields the protein CASSLGGQGMGTEAFF. The entire variable domain, with the rest obtained from reference TRBV5-8 and TRBJ1-1, is as follows: EAGVTQSPTHLIKTRGQQATLRCSPISGHTSVYWYQQALGLGLQFLLWYDEGEERNRGNFPPRFSGRQFPNYSSELNVNALELEDSALYLCASSLGGQGMGTEAFFGQGTRLTVV.

The chain employs TRBV18 and TRBJ1-1, with 7 bases aligning to TRBD1. The CDR3 covers 14 residues. The V gene end was trimmed by 6 bases and the J gene end by 2 bases; junction bases not matched to a gene: 6. The germline V gene has CDR1 KGHSH and CDR2 LQKENI. Here the CDR3 DNA reads TGTGCCAGCTCCGCGACAGGGACCAACACTGAAGCTTTCTTT. Protein product: CASSATGTNTEAFF.

The chain links TRBV5-1 to TRBJ2-1; 11 bases line up with TRBD1. CDR3 length equals 15 residues. Germline lookup yields CDR1 SGHRS and CDR2 YFSETQ. Trimming cost V 0 bases and J 7 bases; bases outside gene matches: 3. The CDR3 spells CASSLEGQGVNEQFF. The DNA of the CDR3 is TGCGCCAGCAGCTTGGAGGGACAGGGGGTAAATGAGCAGTTCTTC.

The chain combines TRBV18 with TRBJ1-2; 7 bases line up with TRBD1. V was pared by 2 bases and J by 6 bases, with 12 bases of the junction left unmatched. The germline V gene has CDR1 KGHSH and CDR2 LQKENI. CDR3 length: 16 amino acids. The chain's CDR3 is CASSPEDRVQGNGYTF. For the CDR3, the DNA is TGTGCCAGCTCACCAGAAGACAGGGTACAGGGGAATGGCTACACCTTC. Variable domain in full (rest from reference TRBV18 and TRBJ1-2): NAGVMQNPRHLVRRRGQEARLRCSPMKGHSHVYWYRQLPEEGLKFMVYLQKENIIDESGMPKERFSAEFPKEGPSILRIQQVVRGDSAAYFCASSPEDRVQGNGYTFGSGTRLTVV.

This chain uses TRBV2 with TRBJ1-4, with TRBD1 matching over 7 bases. Germline values: CDR1 SNHLY, CDR2 FYNNEI. This CDR3 is built from 14 residues. The junction had 7 bases not matched to a gene; V was cut back by 6 bases and J by 6 bases. The CDR3 DNA is TGTGCCAGCAGACAGGGGCGCGGAGATGAAAAACTGTTTTTT. Translation gives CASRQGRGDEKLFF.

This rearrangement joins TRBV6-5 to TRBJ2-7; maybe TRBD2 (5 bases). The germline V gene encodes CDR1 MNHEY and CDR2 SVGAGI. The CDR3 runs 13 residues. Trimming left V 6 bases short and J 0 bases short, with 9 bases between. CDR3 bases: TGTGCCAGCAGGGACTCTAGCTCCTACGAGCAGTACTTC. Amino acid sequence: CASRDSSSYEQYF.

Only a few counts were recorded for this clone. The sample has other DNA sequences that encode this CDR3 too. V gene TRBV4-3 combines with J gene TRBJ1-6; 7 bases fit TRBD1. Germline V gives CDR1 LGHNA, CDR2 YSLEER. This CDR3 has 15 amino acids. Germline trimming cut 1 base from V and 13 bases from J; bases unmatched to any gene: 10. CDR3 sequence reads: CASSQGQGIPSPLHF. Here the CDR3 DNA reads TGCGCCAGCAGCCAAGGACAGGGAATCCCATCCCCCCTCCACTTT.

This clone occurred once. The V call is TRBV4-3, the J call TRBJ1-2, with D perhaps matching TRBD1 (6 bases). Trimming shortened V by 0 bases and J by 4 bases, and 9 bases separated the two germline ends. CDR3 length: 14 amino acids. Germline-derived CDR1 and CDR2 are LGHNA and YSLEER. The CDR3 DNA reads TGCGCCAGCAGCCAAGATCAACAGGGCTATGGCTACACCTTC. This codes for CASSQDQQGYGYTF.

The rearrangement links TRBV7-9 to TRBJ2-7; 8 bases align to TRBD1. Germline loops: CDR1 SEHNR, CDR2 FQNEAQ (reference sequence). This CDR3 contains 13 residues. Unmatched junction bases numbered 5, after V lost 4 bases and J lost 6 bases. CDR3 sequence (DNA): TGTGCCAGCAGCTCGGACAGGGTAGGCGAGCAGTACTTC. It codes for CASSSDRVGEQYF.

The chain recombines TRBV2 with TRBJ1-2; TRBD1 matches at 10 bases. The CDR3 extends over 14 amino acids. The germline gives CDR1 SNHLY, CDR2 FYNNEI. Trimming at V came to 5 bases and at J to 6 bases, leaving 6 bases not matched to a gene. The DNA of the CDR3 is TGTGCCAGCAGTAGATGGGACAGGGGAAATGGCTACACCTTC. It translates to CASSRWDRGNGYTF.

This rearrangement joins TRBV7-9 to TRBJ1-2; no clear D. CDR1 is SEHNR, CDR2 FQNEAQ, per germline (reference sequence). The CDR3 totals 14 residues. Trimming took off 2 bases at V and 2 bases at J, with 9 bases between the two ends. The CDR3, as DNA: TGTGCCAGCAGCTTATCCGAGTGGAACTATGGCTACACCTTC. It yields the protein CASSLSEWNYGYTF.

The chain combines TRBV18 with TRBJ1-1; D may be TRBD1 (5 bases). Germline lookup yields CDR1 KGHSH and CDR2 LQKENI. The V end was cut by 6 bases, the J end by 5 bases, with 16 bases between. The CDR3 has 14 residues. The CDR3 is CASSPPGQWTEAFF. CDR3 sequence (DNA): TGTGCCAGCTCCCCCCCAGGACAATGGACTGAAGCTTTCTTT.

J is TRBJ1-6 and V is TRBV5-1; D unresolved. CDR3 length: 15 residues. Trimming pared 4 bases from V and 1 base from J, leaving 9 bases between. The germline V gene encodes CDR1 SGHRS and CDR2 YFSETQ. The CDR3 protein is CASSTTLSYNSPLHF. DNA for the CDR3: TGCGCCAGCAGCACGACACTTTCCTATAATTCACCCCTCCACTTT.

The V gene is TRBV19, the J gene TRBJ2-7, with D tentatively TRBD1 (6 bases). The CDR3 runs 15 residues. Trimming shortened V by 1 base and J by 3 bases, and 13 bases separated the two germline ends. Germline V gene sequence: CDR1 LNHDA, CDR2 SQIVND (reference sequence). This chain's CDR3 is CASSIVAGALYEQYF. CDR3 nucleotide sequence: TGTGCCAGTAGTATAGTGGCAGGGGCCCTCTACGAGCAGTACTTC.

This clone showed up just a few times. The chain carries TRBV10-3 and TRBJ2-1; 10 positions match TRBD1. V lost 6 bases and J lost 0; bases outside the gene matches: 11. Germline lookup yields CDR1 ENHRY and CDR2 SYGVKD. This CDR3 has 18 residues. CDR3 bases: TGTGCCATCAGGGCCGGGACAGGGGCCCCGAGCTCCTACAATGAGCAGTTCTTC. Translated, it gives CAIRAGTGAPSSYNEQFF.

This clone was found a few times. The V gene is TRBV19, the J gene TRBJ1-5; no reliable D call. Trimming pared 4 bases from V and 5 bases from J, leaving 12 bases between. CDR1 and CDR2 from the germline V gene are LNHDA and SQIVND (reference sequence). The CDR3 is 14 residues long. The CDR3 coding sequence is TGTGCCAGTAGTAAGTGGAGCGCTGATCAGCCCCAGCATTTT. This encodes CASSKWSADQPQHF.

The chain couples TRBV5-8 to TRBJ2-3, with D hard to call. Deletions cut 4 bases from V and 2 bases from J, with 5 bases between. The CDR3 loop spans 12 amino acids. Germline V gene sequence: CDR1 SGHTS, CDR2 YDEGEE. The CDR3 here is CASSPFTDTQYF. In DNA, the CDR3 is TGTGCCAGCAGCCCGTTCACAGATACGCAGTATTTT.

The chain is built from TRBV5-1 and TRBJ2-3; 7 positions agree with TRBD1. The V gene end was trimmed by 4 bases and the J gene end by 0 bases; junction bases not matched to a gene: 5. The CDR3 has 15 amino acids. Germline CDR1 is SGHRS and CDR2 is YFSETQ. The CDR3 DNA is TGCGCCAGCAGCCGGGACAGCATTAGCACAGATACGCAGTATTTT. This translates into CASSRDSISTDTQYF.

The CDR3 reads CASSDSYNQPQHF. CDR3 nucleotides: TGTGCCAGCAGCGACAGTTACAATCAGCCCCAGCATTTT. The chain is built from TRBV27 and TRBJ1-5; D is perhaps TRBD1 (5 bases). Trimming took off 6 bases at V and 3 bases at J, with 9 bases between the two ends. The V gene's germline CDR1 is MNHEY and CDR2 SMNVEV (reference sequence). The CDR3 spans 13 residues.

The chain is built from TRBV11-2 and TRBJ1-1; 10 positions agree with TRBD1. Germline V gene lookup returns CDR1 SGHAT and CDR2 FQNNGV. Trimming at V came to 5 bases and at J to 0 bases, leaving 6 bases not matched to a gene. This CDR3 is 16 amino acids long. The CDR3 nucleotides read TGTGCCAGCAGCCCCCGGGACAGGGGTATGAACACTGAAGCTTTCTTT. Translated: CASSPRDRGMNTEAFF. Variable domain in full (rest from reference TRBV11-2 and TRBJ1-1): EAGVAQSPRYKIIEKRQSVAFWCNPISGHATLYWYQQILGQGPKLLIQFQNNGVVDDSQLPKDRFSAERLKGVDSTLKIQPAKLEDSAVYLCASSPRDRGMNTEAFFGQGTRLTVV.

The rearrangement joins TRBV27 to TRBJ2-3, with 9 bases that match TRBD1. CDR3 length equals 14 residues. Germline V gene sequence: CDR1 MNHEY, CDR2 SMNVEV (reference sequence). V lost 5 bases, J lost 7 bases, and 7 bases stayed unmatched. Here the CDR3 reads CASSQGQGMNTQYF. DNA for the CDR3: TGTGCCAGCAGTCAGGGACAGGGAATGAATACGCAGTATTTT.

This chain uses TRBV7-2 with TRBJ1-5; TRBD1 is a possible D gene (5 bases). The CDR3 contains 15 residues. CDR1 and CDR2 from the germline V gene are SGHTA and FQGNSA. Trimming took 2 bases from V and 4 from J, leaving 12 bases between them. The CDR3 is CASSLSRAANQPQHF. In DNA, the CDR3 is TGTGCCAGCAGCTTATCCAGGGCGGCGAATCAGCCCCAGCATTTT.